This T cell receptor beta chain was recorded in a study of OX40 agonist ivuxolimab in advanced cancers. On the study more broadly: Ivuxolimab was administered intravenously to patients at 0.01 to 10 mg/kg every 2 weeks. Among those enrolled, mean age was roughly 55 years (range about 23 to 85) and 82.7% were male. A diagnosis of hepatocellular carcinoma, melanoma, renal cell or head and neck cancer was present in dose-escalation patients.

From germline, CDR1 is SGHAT and CDR2 FQNNGV. This CDR3 comprises 15 residues. With V trimmed by 1 base and J by 4 bases, 6 bases remained unmatched. Study-wide results and limits: Expanded peripheral T cells had an undetermined antigen specificity.

The data were produced by immunoSEQ multiplex PCR, yet TCRdb's version contains in-frame clones alone and is incomplete. The table lists 83,000 or so clones, about 86% of them singletons. About this clone itself: The antigen is not known.

The chain employs TRBV11-2 and TRBJ1-1; 7 bases are a match to TRBD1. Sequences were derived from CD4+ or CD8+ T cells sorted from blood, sampled in a trial of the OX40 agonist ivuxolimab. The TCR was taken from an adult with an advanced solid tumor such as melanoma, head and neck, liver or kidney cancer. Here the CDR3 DNA reads TGTGCCAGCAGCTTAGGAAGGGGGCTGGGCACTGAAGCTTTCTTT. Translated: CASSLGRGLGTEAFF.